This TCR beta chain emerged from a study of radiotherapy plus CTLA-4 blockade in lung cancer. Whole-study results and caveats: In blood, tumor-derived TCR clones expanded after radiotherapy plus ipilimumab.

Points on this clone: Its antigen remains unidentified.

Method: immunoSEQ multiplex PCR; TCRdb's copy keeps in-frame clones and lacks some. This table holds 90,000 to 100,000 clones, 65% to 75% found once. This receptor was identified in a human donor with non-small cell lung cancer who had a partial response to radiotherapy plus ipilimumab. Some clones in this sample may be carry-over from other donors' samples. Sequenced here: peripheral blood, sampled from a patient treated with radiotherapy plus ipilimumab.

Here the CDR3 DNA reads TGCAGTGCTAGAGCGCGGGGAGGGCAGTTCTTC. Residues: CSARARGGQFF. The chain has TRBV20-1 and TRBJ2-1; D possibly corresponds to TRBD2 (6 bases). In germline, CDR1 is DFQATT, CDR2 SNEGSKA (reference sequence). The V and J ends lost 1 base and 12 bases respectively, with 10 bases between them. The CDR3 has 11 amino acids.